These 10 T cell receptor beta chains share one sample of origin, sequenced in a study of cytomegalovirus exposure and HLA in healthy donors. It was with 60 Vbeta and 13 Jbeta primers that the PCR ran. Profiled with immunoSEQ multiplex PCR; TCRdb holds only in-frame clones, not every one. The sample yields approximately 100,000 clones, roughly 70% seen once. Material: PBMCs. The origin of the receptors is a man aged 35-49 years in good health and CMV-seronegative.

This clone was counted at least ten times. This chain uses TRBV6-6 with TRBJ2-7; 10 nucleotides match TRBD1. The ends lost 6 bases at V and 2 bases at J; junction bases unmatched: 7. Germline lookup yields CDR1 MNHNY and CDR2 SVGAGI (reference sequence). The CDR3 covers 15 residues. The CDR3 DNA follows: TGTGCCAGCAGGGGGACAGGGGAGGACCCCTACGAGCAGTACTTC. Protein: CASRGTGEDPYEQYF.

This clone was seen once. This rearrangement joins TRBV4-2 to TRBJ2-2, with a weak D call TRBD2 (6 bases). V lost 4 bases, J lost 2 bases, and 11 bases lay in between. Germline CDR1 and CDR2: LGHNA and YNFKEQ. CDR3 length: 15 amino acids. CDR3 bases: TGTGCCAGCAGCCGGGACTTATTTAACACCGGGGAGCTGTTTTTT. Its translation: CASSRDLFNTGELFF.

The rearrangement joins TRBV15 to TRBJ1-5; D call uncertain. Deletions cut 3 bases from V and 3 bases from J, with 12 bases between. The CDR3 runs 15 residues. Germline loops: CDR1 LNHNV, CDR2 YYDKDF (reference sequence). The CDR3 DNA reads TGTGCCACCAGCAGGGCCTCCGGGAACAATCAGCCCCAGCATTTT. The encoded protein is CATSRASGNNQPQHF.

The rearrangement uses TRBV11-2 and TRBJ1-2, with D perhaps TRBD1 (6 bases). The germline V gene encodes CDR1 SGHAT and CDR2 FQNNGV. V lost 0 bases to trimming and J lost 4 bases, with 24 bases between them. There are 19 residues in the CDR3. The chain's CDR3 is CASSLDLGAGSLRVYGYTF. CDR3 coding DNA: TGTGCCAGCAGCTTAGATCTGGGGGCAGGGAGCCTCCGGGTCTATGGCTACACCTTC.

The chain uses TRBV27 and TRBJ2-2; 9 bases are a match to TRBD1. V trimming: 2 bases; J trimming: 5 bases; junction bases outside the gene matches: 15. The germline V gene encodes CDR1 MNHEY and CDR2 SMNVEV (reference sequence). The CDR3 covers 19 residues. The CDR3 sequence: CASSLRPGTGSGRTGELFF. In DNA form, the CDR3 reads TGTGCCAGCAGTTTACGGCCCGGGACAGGGAGTGGGAGGACCGGGGAGCTGTTTTTT.

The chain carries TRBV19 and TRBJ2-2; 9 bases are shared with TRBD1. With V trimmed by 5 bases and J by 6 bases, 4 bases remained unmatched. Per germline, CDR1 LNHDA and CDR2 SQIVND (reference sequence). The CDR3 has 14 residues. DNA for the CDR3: TGTGCCAGTAGTTCAAGGACAGGGGCCGGGGAGCTGTTTTTT. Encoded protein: CASSSRTGAGELFF.

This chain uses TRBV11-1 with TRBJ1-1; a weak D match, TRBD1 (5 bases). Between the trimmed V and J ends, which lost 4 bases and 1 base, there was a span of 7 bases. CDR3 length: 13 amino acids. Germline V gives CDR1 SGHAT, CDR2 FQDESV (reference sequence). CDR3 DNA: TGTGCCAGCAGCTCGCAGGGGAACACTGAAGCTTTCTTT. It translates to CASSSQGNTEAFF.

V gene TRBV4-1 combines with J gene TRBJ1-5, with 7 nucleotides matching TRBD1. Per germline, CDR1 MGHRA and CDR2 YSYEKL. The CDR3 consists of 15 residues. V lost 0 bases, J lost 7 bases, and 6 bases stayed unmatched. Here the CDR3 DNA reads TGCGCCAGCAGCCAAGAGGTGACAGGGAAACAGCCCCAGCATTTT. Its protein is CASSQEVTGKQPQHF.

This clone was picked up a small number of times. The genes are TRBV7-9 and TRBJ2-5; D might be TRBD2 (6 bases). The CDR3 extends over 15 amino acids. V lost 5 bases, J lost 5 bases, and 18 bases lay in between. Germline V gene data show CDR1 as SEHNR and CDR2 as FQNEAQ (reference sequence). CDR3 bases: TGTGCCAGCAGCCAAGAGACGGGGGAACCGGAGACCCAGTACTTC. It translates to CASSQETGEPETQYF.

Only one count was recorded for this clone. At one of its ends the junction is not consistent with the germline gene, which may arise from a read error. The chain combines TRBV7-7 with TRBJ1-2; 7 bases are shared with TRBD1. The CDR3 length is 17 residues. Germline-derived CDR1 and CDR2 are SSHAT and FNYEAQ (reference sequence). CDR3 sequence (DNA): TGTGCTAGCAGCTTAGTGGGACAGCCGACGATTAACTATGGCTACACCTTC. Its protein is CASSLVGQPTINYGYTF.